This T cell receptor (beta chain) is from a study of OX40 agonist ivuxolimab in advanced cancers. Overall study: Partial responses were achieved by three patients, of whom one had hepatocellular carcinoma and two had cutaneous melanoma.

A word on this clone: Its antigen is unknown. This CDR3 is also generated by other DNA sequences in the sample.

Sequencing was performed with immunoSEQ multiplex PCR; in TCRdb, only in-frame clones are kept and a portion is missing. The sample shows tens of thousands of clones, about nine tenths of them seen only once. V was pared by 0 bases and J by 4 bases, with 3 bases of the junction left unmatched. The CDR3 covers 15 residues. Looked up from germline, CDR1 is SGHAT and CDR2 is FQNNGV. Whole-study results and caveats: It was also the case that some nonresponders had low normalized T-cell clonal expansion. Expanded clones were, on average, more numerous in CD8+ T cells than in CD4+. At doses 0.1 to 3.0 mg/kg, CD4+ and CD8+ clones expanded.

V gene TRBV11-2 combines with J gene TRBJ2-3; 8 bases fit TRBD2. This sequence originates from an adult with an advanced solid tumor such as melanoma, head and neck, liver or kidney cancer. The sequencing here drew on CD4+ or CD8+ T cells sorted from blood, taken in a trial of the OX40 agonist ivuxolimab. The chain's CDR3 is CASSLDLGGADTQYF. The CDR3, as DNA: TGTGCCAGCAGCTTAGATCTCGGGGGGGCAGATACGCAGTATTTT.